Listed here is a single T cell receptor beta chain. Its target is unknown. This sample was taken from a study of molecular identifiers for immune sequencing clone quantification. Previously reported methods and listed TCR primers produced the bulk TCR libraries. Each CDR3 protein gets one entry after TCRdb re-called the PCR reads with MiXCR. In the table there are around 480,000 distinct CDR3 sequences, roughly 25% of which are singletons. Germline V CDR1 and CDR2: MNHEY, SVGAGI. The CDR3 extends over 15 amino acids. The trim removed 6 bases at V and 3 bases at J, leaving 7 bases unmatched. General study points: Over 99% of effector molecules, yet under 1% of naive-cell molecules, were held by clones above 20 RNA copies.

Material for sequencing was naive CD8+ T cells from blood, with Jurkat cell RNA spiked in. Indicated subset: FACS-sorted CD8+CD4-CCR7+CD45RA+ naive T cells. V and J are TRBV6-5 and TRBJ1-4; the match to TRBD1 covers 7 bases. This TCR was recovered from a human donor in good health. Some libraries in this study had Jurkat cell RNA spiked in. CDR3 nucleotides: TGTGCCAGCAGGAGATGGGACAGACCTAATGAAAAACTGTTTTTT. Its protein product is CASRRWDRPNEKLFF.